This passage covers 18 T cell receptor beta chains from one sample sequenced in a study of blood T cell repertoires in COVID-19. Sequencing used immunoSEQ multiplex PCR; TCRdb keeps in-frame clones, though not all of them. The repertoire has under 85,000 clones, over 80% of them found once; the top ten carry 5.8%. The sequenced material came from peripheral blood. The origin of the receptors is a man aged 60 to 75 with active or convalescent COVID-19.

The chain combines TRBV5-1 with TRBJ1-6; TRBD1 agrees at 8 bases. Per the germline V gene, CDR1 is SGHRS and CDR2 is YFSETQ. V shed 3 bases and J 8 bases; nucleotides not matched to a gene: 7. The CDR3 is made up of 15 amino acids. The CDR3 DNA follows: TGCGCCAGCAGCTCGAGGACAGGGCCGGATTCACCCCTCCACTTT. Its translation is CASSSRTGPDSPLHF.

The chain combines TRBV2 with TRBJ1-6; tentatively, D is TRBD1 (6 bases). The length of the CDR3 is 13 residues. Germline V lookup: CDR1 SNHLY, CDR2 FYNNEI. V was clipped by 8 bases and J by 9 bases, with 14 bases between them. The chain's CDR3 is CASGGEGVSPLHF. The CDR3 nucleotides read TGTGCCAGCGGGGGCGAGGGCGTTTCACCCCTCCACTTT.

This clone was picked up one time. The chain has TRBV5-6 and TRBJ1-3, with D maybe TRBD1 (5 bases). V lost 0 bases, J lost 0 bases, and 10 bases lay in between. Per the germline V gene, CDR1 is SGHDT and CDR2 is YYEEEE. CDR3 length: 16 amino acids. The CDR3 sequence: CASSLGGPGSGNTIYF. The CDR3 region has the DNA TGTGCCAGCAGCTTGGGGGGCCCGGGCTCTGGAAACACCATATATTTT.

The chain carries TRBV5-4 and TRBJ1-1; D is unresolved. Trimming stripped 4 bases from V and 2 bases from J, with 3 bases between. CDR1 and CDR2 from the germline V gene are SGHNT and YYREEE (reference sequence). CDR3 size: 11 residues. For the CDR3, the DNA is TGTGCCAGCAGCCTCAACACTGAAGCTTTCTTT. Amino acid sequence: CASSLNTEAFF.

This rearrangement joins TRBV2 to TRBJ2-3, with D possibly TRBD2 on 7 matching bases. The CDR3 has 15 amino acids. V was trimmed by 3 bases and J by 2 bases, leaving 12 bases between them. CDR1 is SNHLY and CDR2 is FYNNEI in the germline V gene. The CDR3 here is CASSDGGPNTDTQYF. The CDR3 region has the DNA TGTGCCAGCAGTGACGGGGGGCCAAACACAGATACGCAGTATTTT.

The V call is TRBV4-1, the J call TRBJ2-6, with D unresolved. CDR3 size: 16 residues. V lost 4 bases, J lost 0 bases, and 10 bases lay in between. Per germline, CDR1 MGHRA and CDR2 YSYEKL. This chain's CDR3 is CASSREPGSGANVLTF. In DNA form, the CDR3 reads TGCGCCAGCAGCCGTGAGCCGGGCTCTGGGGCCAACGTCCTGACTTTC.

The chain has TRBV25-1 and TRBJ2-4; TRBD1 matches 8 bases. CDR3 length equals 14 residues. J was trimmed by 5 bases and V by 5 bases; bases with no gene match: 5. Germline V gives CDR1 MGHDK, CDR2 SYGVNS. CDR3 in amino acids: CASSPDRGQNIQYF. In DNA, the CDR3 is TGTGCCAGCAGTCCCGACAGGGGACAAAACATTCAGTACTTC.

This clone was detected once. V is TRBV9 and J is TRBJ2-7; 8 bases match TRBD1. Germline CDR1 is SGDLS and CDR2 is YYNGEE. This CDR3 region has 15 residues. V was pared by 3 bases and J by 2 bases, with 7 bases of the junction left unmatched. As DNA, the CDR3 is TGTGCCAGCAGCGCCGGGACAGGAACTACCTACGAGCAGTACTTC. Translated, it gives CASSAGTGTTYEQYF.

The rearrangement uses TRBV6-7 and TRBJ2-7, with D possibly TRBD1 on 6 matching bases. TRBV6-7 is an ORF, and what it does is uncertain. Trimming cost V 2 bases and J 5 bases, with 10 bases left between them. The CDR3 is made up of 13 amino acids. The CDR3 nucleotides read TGTGCCAGCAGTTACGGCAGGGGAGACGAGCAGTACTTC. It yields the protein CASSYGRGDEQYF.

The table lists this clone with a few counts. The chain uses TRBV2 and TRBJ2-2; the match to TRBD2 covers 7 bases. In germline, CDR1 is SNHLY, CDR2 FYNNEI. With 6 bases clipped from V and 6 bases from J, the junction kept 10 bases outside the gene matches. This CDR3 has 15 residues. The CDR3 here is CASRPGVAGPGELFF. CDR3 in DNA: TGTGCCAGCAGACCGGGGGTAGCGGGCCCCGGGGAGCTGTTTTTT.

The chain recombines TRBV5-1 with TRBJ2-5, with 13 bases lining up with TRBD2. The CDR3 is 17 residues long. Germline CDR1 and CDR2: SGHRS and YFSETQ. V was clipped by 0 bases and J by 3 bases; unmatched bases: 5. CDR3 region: CASSLAGTSGAEETQYF. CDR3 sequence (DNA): TGCGCCAGCAGCTTGGCCGGGACTAGCGGGGCGGAAGAGACCCAGTACTTC.

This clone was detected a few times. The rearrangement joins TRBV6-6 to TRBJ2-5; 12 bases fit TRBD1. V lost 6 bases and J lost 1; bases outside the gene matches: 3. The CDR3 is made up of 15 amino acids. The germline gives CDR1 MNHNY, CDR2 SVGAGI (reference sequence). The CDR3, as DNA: TGTGCCAGCAGGCCGGGACAGGGGGCCCAAGAGACCCAGTACTTC. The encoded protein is CASRPGQGAQETQYF.

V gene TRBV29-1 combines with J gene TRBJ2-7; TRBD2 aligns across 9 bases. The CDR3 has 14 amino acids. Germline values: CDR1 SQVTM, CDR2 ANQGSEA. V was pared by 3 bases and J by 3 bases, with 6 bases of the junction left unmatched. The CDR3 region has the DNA TGCAGCGTTGAGGGCCTAGCGGGACTCTACGAGCAGTACTTC. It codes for CSVEGLAGLYEQYF.

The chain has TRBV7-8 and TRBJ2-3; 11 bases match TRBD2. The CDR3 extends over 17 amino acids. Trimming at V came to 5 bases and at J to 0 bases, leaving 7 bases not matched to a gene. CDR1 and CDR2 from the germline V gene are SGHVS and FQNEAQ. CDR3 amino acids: CASSGGTSGHSTDTQYF. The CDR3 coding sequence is TGTGCCAGCAGCGGGGGGACTAGCGGACATAGCACAGATACGCAGTATTTT.

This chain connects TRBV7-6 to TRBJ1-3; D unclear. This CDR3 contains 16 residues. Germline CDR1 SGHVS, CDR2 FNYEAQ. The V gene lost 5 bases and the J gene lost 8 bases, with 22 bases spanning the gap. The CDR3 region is CASSPQPALVGDTIYF. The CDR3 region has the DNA TGTGCCAGCAGCCCCCAGCCAGCCTTGGTCGGAGACACCATATATTTT.

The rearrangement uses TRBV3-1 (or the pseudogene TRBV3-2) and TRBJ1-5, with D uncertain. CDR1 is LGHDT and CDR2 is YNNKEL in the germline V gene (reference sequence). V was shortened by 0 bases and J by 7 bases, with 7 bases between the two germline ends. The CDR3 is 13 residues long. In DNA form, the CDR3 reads TGTGCCAGCAGCCAAGATAGCCGCCAGCCCCAGCATTTT. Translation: CASSQDSRQPQHF.

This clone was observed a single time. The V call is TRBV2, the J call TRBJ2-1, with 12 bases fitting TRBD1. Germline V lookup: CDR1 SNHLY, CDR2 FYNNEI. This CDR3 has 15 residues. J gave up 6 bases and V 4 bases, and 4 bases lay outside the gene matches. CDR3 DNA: TGTGCCAGCAGTGCGGGACAGGGGGCGATCAATGAGCAGTTCTTC. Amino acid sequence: CASSAGQGAINEQFF.

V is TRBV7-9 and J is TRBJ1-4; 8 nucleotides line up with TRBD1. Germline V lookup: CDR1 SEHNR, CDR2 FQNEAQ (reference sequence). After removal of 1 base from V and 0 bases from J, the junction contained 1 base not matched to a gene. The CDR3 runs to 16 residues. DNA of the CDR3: TGTGCCAGCAGCTTAGGACAGGGGCCAACTAATGAAAAACTGTTTTTT. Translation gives CASSLGQGPTNEKLFF. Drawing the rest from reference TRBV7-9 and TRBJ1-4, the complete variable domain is DTGVSQNPRHKITKRGQNVTFRCDPISEHNRLYWYRQTLGQGPEFLTYFQNEAQLEKSRLLSDRFSAERPKGSFSTLEIQRTEQGDSAMYLCASSLGQGPTNEKLFFGSGTQLSVL.